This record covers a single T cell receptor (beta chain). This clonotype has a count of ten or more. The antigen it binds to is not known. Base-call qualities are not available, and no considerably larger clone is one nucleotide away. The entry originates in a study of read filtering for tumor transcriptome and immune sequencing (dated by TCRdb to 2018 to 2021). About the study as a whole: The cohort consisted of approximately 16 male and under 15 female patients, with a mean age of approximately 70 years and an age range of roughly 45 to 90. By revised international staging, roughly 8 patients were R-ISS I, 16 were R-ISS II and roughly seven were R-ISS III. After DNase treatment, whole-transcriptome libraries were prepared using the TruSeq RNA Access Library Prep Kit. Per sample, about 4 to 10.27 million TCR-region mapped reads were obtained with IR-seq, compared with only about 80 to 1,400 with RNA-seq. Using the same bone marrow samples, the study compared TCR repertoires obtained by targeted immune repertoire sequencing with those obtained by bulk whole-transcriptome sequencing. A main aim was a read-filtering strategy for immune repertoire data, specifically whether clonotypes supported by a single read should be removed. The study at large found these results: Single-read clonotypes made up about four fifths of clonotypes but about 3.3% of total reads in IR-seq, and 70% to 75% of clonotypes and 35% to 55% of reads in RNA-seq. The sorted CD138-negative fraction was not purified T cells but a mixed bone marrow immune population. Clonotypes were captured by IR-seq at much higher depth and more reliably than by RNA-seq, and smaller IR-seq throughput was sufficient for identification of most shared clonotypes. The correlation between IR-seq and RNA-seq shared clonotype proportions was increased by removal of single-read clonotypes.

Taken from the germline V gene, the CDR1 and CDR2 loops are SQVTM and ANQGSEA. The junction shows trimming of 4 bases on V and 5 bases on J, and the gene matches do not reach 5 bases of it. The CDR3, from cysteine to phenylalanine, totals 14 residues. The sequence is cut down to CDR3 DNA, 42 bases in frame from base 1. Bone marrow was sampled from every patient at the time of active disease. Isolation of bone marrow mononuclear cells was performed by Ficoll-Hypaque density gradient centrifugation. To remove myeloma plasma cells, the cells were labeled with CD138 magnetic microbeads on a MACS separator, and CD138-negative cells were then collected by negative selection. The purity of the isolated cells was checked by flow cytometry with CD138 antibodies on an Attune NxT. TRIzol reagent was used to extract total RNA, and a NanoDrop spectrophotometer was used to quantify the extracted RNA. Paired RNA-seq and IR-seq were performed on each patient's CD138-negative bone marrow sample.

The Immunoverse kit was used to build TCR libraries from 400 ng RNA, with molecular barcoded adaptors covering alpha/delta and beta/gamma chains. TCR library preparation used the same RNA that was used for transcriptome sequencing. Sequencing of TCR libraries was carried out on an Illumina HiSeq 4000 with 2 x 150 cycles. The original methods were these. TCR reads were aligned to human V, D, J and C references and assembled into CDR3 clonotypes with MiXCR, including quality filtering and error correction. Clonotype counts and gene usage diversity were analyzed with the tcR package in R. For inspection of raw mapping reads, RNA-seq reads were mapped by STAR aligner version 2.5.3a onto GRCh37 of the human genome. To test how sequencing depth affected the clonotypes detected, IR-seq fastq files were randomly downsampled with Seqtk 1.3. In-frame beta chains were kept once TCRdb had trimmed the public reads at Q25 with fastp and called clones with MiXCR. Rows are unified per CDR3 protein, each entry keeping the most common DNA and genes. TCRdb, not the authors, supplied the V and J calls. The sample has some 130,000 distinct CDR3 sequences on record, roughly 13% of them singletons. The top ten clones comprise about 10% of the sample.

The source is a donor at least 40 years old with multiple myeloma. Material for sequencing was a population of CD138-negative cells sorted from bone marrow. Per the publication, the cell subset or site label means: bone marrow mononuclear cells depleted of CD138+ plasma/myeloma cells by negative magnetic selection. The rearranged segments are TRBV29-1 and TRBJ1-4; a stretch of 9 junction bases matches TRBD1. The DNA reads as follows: TGCAGCGTTGGAGCCGGGACAGGGAATGAAAAACTGTTTTTT. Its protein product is CSVGAGTGNEKLFF.